This T cell receptor (beta chain) was identified in a study of spatial heterogeneity in lung cancer. CDR1 KGHDR and CDR2 SFDVKD come from the germline V gene. The CDR3 is 14 residues long. Trimming cost V 5 bases and J 5 bases; bases outside gene matches: 5. Concerning this clonotype: Its cognate antigen is unknown.

Using its own MiXCR run on the 5' RACE reads, TCRdb lists one record per CDR3 protein. This table holds around 74,000 distinct CDR3 sequences, 10% to 15% found once. The study's findings and limits: Follow-up blood showed ubiquitous expanded tumor TCRs less than blood at resection did.

As for time point: sample taken at primary tumor resection. No cell sorting; template was whole RNA from tumor, lung tissue or PBMC. This material consisted of PBMCs, taken at surgery. This receptor was taken from a male donor with early-stage non-small cell lung cancer. The V call is TRBV24-1, the J call TRBJ2-1; 7 bases match TRBD2. This CDR3 is CATSAASGNNEQFF. The CDR3, as DNA: TGTGCCACCAGTGCGGCTAGCGGAAACAATGAGCAGTTCTTC.